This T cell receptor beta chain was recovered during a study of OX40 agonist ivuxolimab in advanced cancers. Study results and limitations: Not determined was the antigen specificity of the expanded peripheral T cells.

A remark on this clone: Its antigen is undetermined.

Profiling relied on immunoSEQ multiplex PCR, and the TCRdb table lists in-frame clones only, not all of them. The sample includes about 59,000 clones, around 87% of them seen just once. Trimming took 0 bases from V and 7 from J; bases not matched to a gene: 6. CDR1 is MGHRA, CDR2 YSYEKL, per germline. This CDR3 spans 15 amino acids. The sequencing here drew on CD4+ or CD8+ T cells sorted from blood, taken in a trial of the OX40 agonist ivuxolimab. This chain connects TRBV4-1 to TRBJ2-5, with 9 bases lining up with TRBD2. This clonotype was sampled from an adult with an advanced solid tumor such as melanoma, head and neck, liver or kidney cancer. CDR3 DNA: TGCGCCAGCAGCCAAGATGTGCGGGGGGGGTGGACCCAGTACTTC. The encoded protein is CASSQDVRGGWTQYF.